This paragraph covers one T cell receptor (beta chain) sequence. The antigen is undetermined. V was cut by 5 bases and J by 7 bases, with 12 bases left in between. Germline V gene lookup returns CDR1 LGHNT and CDR2 FRNRAP. This CDR3 comprises 13 residues. TCRdb's copy holds only in-frame clones and misses some; the assay was immunoSEQ multiplex PCR. The sample lists about 2.3 million clones; more than 85% were seen once. This record comes from a study of shared clonotypes between healthy human individuals. The overall study: Per donor, three plates held CD4 naive cells, three held CD4 memory, two held CD8 naive and one held CD8 memory.

Splitting of CD4+ cells produced CD45RA+ naive and CD45RA-negative memory subsets. Study-level results: Depth of sequencing was expected to influence donor clonotype sharing.

The chain is built from TRBV12-5 and TRBJ1-3; D gene ambiguous. This sequence originates from a man aged 18 to 29 in good health. Some clones in this sample may be carry-over from other donors' samples. Sequenced: naive CD4+ T cells from PBMCs. Subset noted: CD45RA+ positively selected. This CDR3 is CASGTLGRNTIYF. The CDR3 nucleotides are TGTGCTAGTGGTACCCTAGGCCGGAACACCATATATTTT.